The source of this T cell receptor beta chain is a study of blood T cells in healthy people across ages. Study-wide results and caveats: A roughly linear age-dependent decrease characterized TCR beta diversity per million T cells.

Details on this clonotype: Its antigen is undetermined.

A sample-barcoded 5' primer and a J-beta primer mix were used in a second PCR of roughly 7 to 11 cycles. Each TCR beta cDNA got a 12-nucleotide random molecular identifier. TCRdb itself ran the 5' RACE reads through MiXCR, one entry per CDR3 protein. The data hold around 520,000 distinct CDR3 sequences, with roughly a quarter observed a single time. These same records also appear under a second study, on T cells of mothers and their children.

The source material was blood. The receptor's source is a boy aged 2-15 years in good health.

The CDR3 DNA reads as TGTGCCAGCAGTTATACGGTACAGAGCTCTGGGGCCAACGTCCTGACTTTC. This gives the protein CASSYTVQSSGANVLTF. This sequence joins TRBV5-5 and TRBJ2-6; D remains ambiguous. V gave up 5 bases and J gave up 0 bases, with 15 bases separating them. The CDR3 sequence is 17 residues long. CDR1 and CDR2 (germline): SGHKS, YYEKEE (reference sequence).